Shown below are 22 T cell receptor beta chains from a single sample sequenced in a study of OX40 agonist ivuxolimab in advanced cancers. Assay: immunoSEQ multiplex PCR; the TCRdb copy retains only in-frame clones and omits some. The sample holds about 49,000 clones, about 75% seen once. Sequenced material: CD4+ or CD8+ T cells sorted from blood, taken in a trial of the OX40 agonist ivuxolimab. The receptors stem from an adult with an advanced solid tumor such as melanoma, head and neck, liver or kidney cancer.

This chain joins TRBV19 and TRBJ1-4, with D possibly matching TRBD1 (5 bases). Trimming shortened V by 6 bases and J by 5 bases, and 16 bases separated the two germline ends. The V gene's germline CDR1 is LNHDA and CDR2 SQIVND (reference sequence). There are 15 residues in the CDR3. The CDR3 DNA reads as TGTGCCAGTAGCCTCGGGACGCACGAGAATGAAAAACTGTTTTTT. This sequence encodes CASSLGTHENEKLFF.

A few counts support this clone. The genes are TRBV7-9 and TRBJ1-2; D remains unclear. The germline gives CDR1 SEHNR, CDR2 FQNEAQ (reference sequence). The CDR3 sequence is 14 residues long. The V end lost 3 bases, the J end lost 2 bases, and 10 bases lay between the germline ends. CDR3 bases: TGTGCCAGCAGCTTTAACGCGGGGAACTATGGCTACACCTTC. It is translated as CASSFNAGNYGYTF. The full variable domain, with the rest looked up from reference TRBV7-9 and TRBJ1-2, is DTGVSQNPRHKITKRGQNVTFRCDPISEHNRLYWYRQTLGQGPEFLTYFQNEAQLEKSRLLSDRFSAERPKGSFSTLEIQRTEQGDSAMYLCASSFNAGNYGYTFGSGTRLTVV.

The genes are TRBV6-5 and TRBJ2-7; D possibly matches TRBD1 or TRBD2 (5 bases each). The CDR3 spans 14 residues. V was cut by 5 bases and J by 5 bases, with 16 bases left in between. Germline CDR1 reads MNHEY; CDR2 reads SVGAGI. CDR3 DNA: TGTGCCAGCAGTCGCGTATGGGGGAGTCACGAGCAGTACTTC. This encodes CASSRVWGSHEQYF.

This chain connects TRBV11-2 to TRBJ2-2; D uncertain. Germline CDR1 SGHAT, CDR2 FQNNGV. This CDR3 has 13 amino acids. V lost 8 bases, J lost 6 bases, and 13 bases lay in between. The CDR3, as DNA: TGTGCCAGCCGTCGGGTTTCCGCCGGGGAGCTGTTTTTT. This gives the protein CASRRVSAGELFF.

The genes are TRBV9 and TRBJ2-1; D is perhaps TRBD1 or TRBD2 (5 bases each). Germline CDR1 reads SGDLS; CDR2 reads YYNGEE. This CDR3 region has 15 residues. Trimming shortened V by 4 bases and J by 0 bases, and 11 bases separated the two germline ends. CDR3 sequence reads: CASSIGAGSYNEQFF. As DNA, the CDR3 is TGTGCCAGCAGCATCGGGGCGGGCTCCTACAATGAGCAGTTCTTC.

This rearrangement joins TRBV6-5 to TRBJ1-2; 7 positions agree with TRBD1. The CDR3 totals 14 residues. The junction had 5 bases not matched to a gene; V was cut back by 5 bases and J by 2 bases. The germline V gene encodes CDR1 MNHEY and CDR2 SVGAGI. CDR3 sequence: CASSPDRDNYGYTF. The CDR3 region has the DNA TGTGCCAGCAGTCCCGACAGGGACAACTATGGCTACACCTTC.

This chain links TRBV21-1 with TRBJ1-2. TRBV21-1 is labeled a pseudogene. The CDR3 runs to 16 residues. As DNA, the CDR3 is TGTGCCAGCACCTTCAAAGTGGGCGGTTGTGTGTTCGGCTACACCTTC. This codes for CASTFKVGGCVFGYTF.

The chain recombines TRBV7-2 with TRBJ2-7, with 12 nucleotides matching TRBD2. Germline CDR1 reads SGHTA; CDR2 reads FQGNSA. This CDR3 has 16 amino acids. Trimming took 4 bases from V and 5 from J; bases not matched to a gene: 9. This chain's CDR3 is CASSWNRLAGDHEQYF. In DNA, the CDR3 is TGTGCCAGCAGCTGGAACCGACTAGCGGGAGATCACGAGCAGTACTTC. The complete variable domain, with remaining parts taken from reference TRBV7-2 and TRBJ2-7, reads GAGVSQSPSNKVTEKGKDVELRCDPISGHTALYWYRQSLGQGLEFLIYFQGNSAPDKSGLPSDRFSAERTGGSVSTLTIQRTQQEDSAVYLCASSWNRLAGDHEQYFGPGTRLTVT.

This CDR3 reads CAWRGGTGRNIQYF. The CDR3 DNA sequence: TGTGCCTGGAGGGGCGGGACAGGGAGGAACATTCAGTACTTC. The J gene is TRBJ2-4, the V gene TRBV30, with 9 bases lining up with TRBD1. This CDR3 has 14 residues. Germline CDR1 GTSNPN, CDR2 SVGIG (reference sequence). V shed 3 bases, J shed 7 bases, and the junction held 7 bases outside the gene matches. The full variable domain, in which reference TRBV30 and TRBJ2-4 provide the parts outside the CDR3, is SQTIHQWPATLVQPVGSPLSLECTVEGTSNPNLYWYRQAAGRGLQLLFYSVGIGQISSEVPQNLSASRPQDRQFILSSKKLLLSDSGFYLCAWRGGTGRNIQYFGAGTRLSVL.

This clone has just a few counts. The chain joins TRBV5-4 to TRBJ2-7; maybe TRBD1 (6 bases). This CDR3 contains 12 residues. V gave up 4 bases and J gave up 1 base, with 6 bases separating them. CDR1 SGHNT and CDR2 YYREEE come from the germline V gene (reference sequence). CDR3 region: CASSTGSYEQYF. The CDR3, as DNA: TGTGCCAGCAGCACAGGGTCCTACGAGCAGTACTTC.

This chain links TRBV6-5 with TRBJ1-2; possibly TRBD1 for D (5 bases). V was pared by 8 bases and J by 4 bases, with 20 bases between. The germline V gene encodes CDR1 MNHEY and CDR2 SVGAGI. The CDR3 spans 15 residues. The CDR3 is CASRREEGKGYGYTF. The CDR3 nucleotides are TGTGCCAGCCGAAGAGAGGAGGGGAAGGGCTATGGCTACACCTTC.

The chain has TRBV18 and TRBJ1-3; no definite D call. The CDR3 covers 14 residues. V was cut by 2 bases and J by 4 bases, with 9 bases left in between. Germline V gene sequence: CDR1 KGHSH, CDR2 LQKENI. In DNA, the CDR3 is TGTGCCAGCTCACCAGGGCAGTCGGGAAACACCATATATTTT. This gives the protein CASSPGQSGNTIYF.

The chain couples TRBV5-4 to TRBJ2-1, with 15 bases aligning to TRBD2. J gave up 7 bases and V 4 bases, and 6 bases lay outside the gene matches. The CDR3 is 16 amino acids. Germline values: CDR1 SGHNT, CDR2 YYREEE (reference sequence). The CDR3: CASSAGLAGGRNEQFF. The CDR3 region has the DNA TGTGCCAGCAGCGCCGGACTAGCGGGAGGGCGGAATGAGCAGTTCTTC.

The chain recombines TRBV2 with TRBJ1-1, with 9 bases that match TRBD1. Per germline, CDR1 SNHLY and CDR2 FYNNEI. The CDR3 spans 15 residues. Losses at the gene ends were 4 bases for V and 4 bases for J; bases not matched to a gene: 7. In DNA, the CDR3 is TGTGCCAGCAGTGTTCACAGGGGGCAGGTCACTGAAGCTTTCTTT. Translation: CASSVHRGQVTEAFF.

The V and J genes are TRBV9 and TRBJ2-7; no clear D gene. Trimming took off 4 bases at V and 3 bases at J, with 20 bases between the two ends. CDR1 and CDR2 (germline): SGDLS, YYNGEE. The CDR3 runs to 16 residues. Written as DNA, the CDR3 is TGTGCCAGCAGCACAGTAGCCTGGGAACCTCTCTACGAGCAGTACTTC. Translating it yields CASSTVAWEPLYEQYF.

The chain carries TRBV5-4 and TRBJ2-1; 8 bases line up with TRBD2. The germline gives CDR1 SGHNT, CDR2 YYREEE (reference sequence). V dropped 3 bases and J dropped 3; count of bases not matched to a gene: 5. The CDR3 is made up of 15 amino acids. CDR3 nucleotides: TGTGCCAGCAGCTCCAGCGGGAGTGTCTACAATGAGCAGTTCTTC. It is translated as CASSSSGSVYNEQFF.

The rearrangement links TRBV5-6 to TRBJ2-5, with D possibly TRBD2 on 6 matching bases. The tail of the sequence fits TRBJ2-7 better, so the J call may be wrong. The CDR3 runs to 17 residues. Per the germline V gene, CDR1 is SGHDT and CDR2 is YYEEEE. In DNA, the CDR3 is TGTGCCAGCAGTTTTATAGCGGCCTCCTTCTACGGCTACGAGCAGTACTTC. This sequence encodes CASSFIAASFYGYEQYF.

The J gene is TRBJ2-3, the V gene TRBV30; TRBD1 agrees at 7 bases. Germline CDR1 GTSNPN, CDR2 SVGIG (reference sequence). The junction had 3 bases not matched to a gene; V was cut back by 6 bases and J by 0 bases. The CDR3 is 13 residues long. The CDR3 region is CACRRGSTDTQYF. CDR3 coding DNA: TGTGCCTGCCGCAGGGGGAGCACAGATACGCAGTATTTT. Together with reference TRBV30 and TRBJ2-3, the CDR3 gives the full variable domain: SQTIHQWPATLVQPVGSPLSLECTVEGTSNPNLYWYRQAAGRGLQLLFYSVGIGQISSEVPQNLSASRPQDRQFILSSKKLLLSDSGFYLCACRRGSTDTQYFGPGTRLTVL.

The chain is built from TRBV6-5 and TRBJ1-1, with D perhaps matching TRBD1 (6 bases). The ends were cut back, 0 bases at V and 4 bases at J, with 12 bases in the middle. Per germline, CDR1 MNHEY and CDR2 SVGAGI. CDR3 size: 15 residues. This chain's CDR3 is CASSYSEGVGTEAFF. The CDR3 region has the DNA TGTGCCAGCAGTTACTCTGAGGGGGTCGGCACTGAAGCTTTCTTT.

The chain's CDR3 is CASSITHGSETQYF. The CDR3 DNA reads as TGTGCCAGTAGTATTACTCATGGGTCGGAGACCCAGTACTTC. The chain combines TRBV19 with TRBJ2-5; D gene uncertain. The CDR3 contains 14 residues. V lost 3 bases to trimming and J lost 5 bases, with 13 bases between them. Germline V gene sequence: CDR1 LNHDA, CDR2 SQIVND (reference sequence). Looking up the rest from reference TRBV19 and TRBJ2-5 gives the full variable domain: DGGITQSPKYLFRKEGQNVTLSCEQNLNHDAMYWYRQDPGQGLRLIYYSQIVNDFQKGDIAEGYSVSREKKESFPLTVTSAQKNPTAFYLCASSITHGSETQYFGPGTRLLVL.

This chain connects TRBV7-2 to TRBJ1-5, with D maybe TRBD1 (6 bases). The CDR3 spans 15 residues. The V gene lost 5 bases and the J gene lost 6 bases, with 17 bases spanning the gap. The germline V gene has CDR1 SGHTA and CDR2 FQGNSA. The DNA for the CDR3 is TGTGCCAGCAGCCCCACTGGAGGCAGGGGTCAGCCCCAGCATTTT. It translates to CASSPTGGRGQPQHF.

The chain combines TRBV5-1 with TRBJ2-5, with D perhaps TRBD2 (5 bases). Trimming stripped 4 bases from V and 1 base from J, with 8 bases between. The length of the CDR3 is 13 residues. Germline-derived CDR1 and CDR2 are SGHRS and YFSETQ. The DNA for the CDR3 is TGCGCCAGCAGCGTGGACTTCCAAGAGACCCAGTACTTC. Its protein is CASSVDFQETQYF. The full variable domain, its missing parts supplied by reference TRBV5-1 and TRBJ2-5, is KAGVTQTPRYLIKTRGQQVTLSCSPISGHRSVSWYQQTPGQGLQFLFEYFSETQRNKGNFPGRFSGRQFSNSRSEMNVSTLELGDSALYLCASSVDFQETQYFGPGTRLLVL.